The rows below give T cell receptor beta chains drawn from one sample of a study of blood T cell repertoires in COVID-19. The data were produced by immunoSEQ multiplex PCR, yet TCRdb's version contains in-frame clones alone and is incomplete. Of around 150,000 clones listed, around 83% are singletons. The sample was peripheral blood. All receptors derive from a woman aged 55-70 years with COVID-19, enrolled during active disease. Both conserved end residues are part of each CDR3. A D gene is named only where the DNA matches it firmly. Clone size is given for some rows only: seen once, a few or many times, or a class if the clone is expanded.

V gene,J gene,D gene,clone size,CDR3 DNA,CDR3 protein
TRBV11-2,TRBJ1-2,-,-,TGTGCCAGCAGCTTAGTATCTAACTATGGCTACACCTTC,CASSLVSNYGYTF
TRBV5-1,TRBJ2-5,TRBD1,-,TGCGCCAGCAGTGTAACCGGGACAGTCCAAGAGACCCAGTACTTC,CASSVTGTVQETQYF
TRBV11-3,TRBJ2-1,TRBD2,-,TGTGCCAGCCGTAGCGGGAGGGTTAACAATGAGCAGTTCTTC,CASRSGRVNNEQFF
TRBV7-9,TRBJ2-2,-,-,TGTGCCAGCAGCCGACAACAGGTGACCGGGGAGCTGTTTTTT,CASSRQQVTGELFF
TRBV3-1/TRBV3-2,TRBJ2-2,-,-,TGTGCCAGCAGCCAAGACTCCCCCGGGAGCACCGGGGAGCTGTTTTTT,CASSQDSPGSTGELFF
TRBV2,TRBJ1-6,-,-,TGTGCCAGCAGGGGAGGGGGGAATTCACCCCTCCACTTT,CASRGGGNSPLHF
TRBV18,TRBJ1-5,-,-,TGTGCCAGCTCCCCCGAGGTGAGCAATCAGCCCCAGCATTTT,CASSPEVSNQPQHF
TRBV5-1,TRBJ1-4,-,-,TGCGCCAGCAGCTACAGGGTTTCACAACCTACTGAAAAACTGTTTTTT,CASSYRVSQPTEKLFF
TRBV11-1,TRBJ2-2,-,few,TGTGCCAGCAGCTTAAACTACCAAACCGGGGAGCTGTTTTTT,CASSLNYQTGELFF
TRBV19,TRBJ1-5,TRBD1,-,TGTGCCAGTAGTGTCCACAGGGGGGGTAATCAGCCCCAGCATTTT,CASSVHRGGNQPQHF
TRBV19,TRBJ2-7,TRBD2,-,TGTGCCAGTAGCCTGACTAGCGGGAGAGTCGAGCAGTACTTC,CASSLTSGRVEQYF
TRBV3-1/TRBV3-2,TRBJ2-2,TRBD1,-,TGTGCCAGCAGCCCAACTTCAGGGGGATCCTTCACCGGGGAGCTGTTTTTT,CASSPTSGGSFTGELFF
TRBV9,TRBJ2-2,-,-,TGTGCCAGCAGCGGCCGACACCTCGGGAACACCGGGGAGCTGTTTTTT,CASSGRHLGNTGELFF
TRBV5-1,TRBJ2-5,TRBD1,-,TGCGCCAGCAGCTTTTACAGGGGAACAACAGAGACCCAGTACTTC,CASSFYRGTTETQYF
TRBV7-9,TRBJ1-1,TRBD1,-,TGTGCCAGCACCCGGCTGACAGGGGACACTGAAGCTTTCTTT,CASTRLTGDTEAFF
TRBV28,TRBJ1-2,-,-,TGTGCCAGCAGTCCCCAGACAATTTATGGCTACACCTTC,CASSPQTIYGYTF
TRBV6-2/TRBV6-3,TRBJ2-1,-,-,TGTGCCAGCAGTTTCTTAAGGGGTAGCTACAATGAGCAGTTCTTC,CASSFLRGSYNEQFF
TRBV4-1,TRBJ1-4,-,-,TGCGCCAGCAGCCAATCACAAGGACTTTATGATGAAAAACTGTTTTTT,CASSQSQGLYDEKLFF
TRBV19,TRBJ1-2,TRBD1,-,TGTGCCAGTAGGGGACAGGGGGCCGGCTATGGCTACACCTTC,CASRGQGAGYGYTF
TRBV7-2,TRBJ1-5,-,-,TGTGCCAGCAGCTTGATTGGGACACAGAGCAATCAGCCCCAGCATTTT,CASSLIGTQSNQPQHF
TRBV6-5,TRBJ2-3,-,-,TGTGCCAGCGGTAGGGGGTCAGATACGCAGTATTTT,CASGRGSDTQYF
TRBV9,TRBJ2-2,-,-,TGTGCCAGCAGCGTAGTCGACGTCGGGGGTCGCGGGGAGCTGTTTTTT,CASSVVDVGGRGELFF
TRBV18,TRBJ1-3,-,-,TGTGCCAGCTCGGTCCAGGAGGGTGCTGGAAACACCATATATTTT,CASSVQEGAGNTIYF
TRBV5-6,TRBJ2-5,TRBD1,-,TGTGCCAGCAGCTCATCGGGACAGGGGGGAGAGACCCAGTACTTC,CASSSSGQGGETQYF
TRBV5-1,TRBJ1-4,-,-,TGCGCCAGCAGGAGGGACACCCGGTTTGAAAAACTGTTTTTT,CASRRDTRFEKLFF
TRBV5-4,TRBJ2-7,TRBD2,-,TGTGCCAGCAGCTTAAGCGGGACCATCTCCTACGAGCAGTACTTC,CASSLSGTISYEQYF
TRBV11-3,TRBJ1-1,-,-,TGTGCCAGCAGCTTAGAAGGCGGCCACACTGAAGCTTTCTTT,CASSLEGGHTEAFF
TRBV6-1,TRBJ1-2,TRBD1,-,TGTGCCAGCAGTGAAGGGACAGGGGGCTTATATGGCTACACCTTC,CASSEGTGGLYGYTF
TRBV24-1,TRBJ2-1,TRBD1,-,TGTGCCAGGGACCAGGGGGAAGGAAATGAGCAGTTCTTC,CARDQGEGNEQFF
TRBV3-1/TRBV3-2,TRBJ1-1,TRBD1,-,TGTGCCAGCAGAACAGGGGCGAAAACTGAAGCTTTCTTT,CASRTGAKTEAFF
TRBV30,TRBJ1-2,-,-,TGTGCCTGGACTTTTTTCTCCTATGGCTACACCTTC,CAWTFFSYGYTF
TRBV5-4,TRBJ1-6,-,few,TGTGCCAGCAGTGACTCCACCGGGGGTTCACCCCTCCACTTT,CASSDSTGGSPLHF
TRBV24-1,TRBJ1-5,TRBD1,-,TGTGCCACCAGCGAGACAGGGTTCCGGCAGCCCCAGCATTTT,CATSETGFRQPQHF
TRBV6-2/TRBV6-3,TRBJ2-5,TRBD1,-,TGTGCCAGCAGTTACCCGGGACAGATGTACCAAGAGACCCAGTACTTC,CASSYPGQMYQETQYF
TRBV5-6,TRBJ1-1,-,-,TGTGCCAGCAGCTTCGAGACCGGACAGCTGAACACTGAAGCTTTCTTT,CASSFETGQLNTEAFF